Listed below are T cell receptor beta chains from one sample, sequenced in a study of blood T cell repertoires in COVID-19. Sequenced by immunoSEQ multiplex PCR; TCRdb stores in-frame clones only, minus some. The sample shows 280,000 or so clones, 75% to 90% of them seen only once. The sample comprised peripheral blood. The receptor set was obtained from a woman aged 55-69 years with acute or convalescent COVID-19. Both conserved end residues are part of each CDR3. D genes are given only for firm matches. The size field is filled for only some rows; it gives once, few, many or a size class.

size	V	D	J	DNA	CDR3
once	TRBV25-1	TRBD1	TRBJ1-4	TGTGCCAGCTCCAACAGGGGGCAGACTAATGAAAAACTGTTTTTT	CASSNRGQTNEKLFF
NA	TRBV9	TRBD1	TRBJ1-2	TGTGCCAGCAGCGTAGCGACAGGGGGATTTCTTGGCTACACCTTC	CASSVATGGFLGYTF
NA	TRBV28	NA	TRBJ2-6	TGTGCCAGCAGTTTTCAGGGCTCTGGGGCCAACGTCCTGACTTTC	CASSFQGSGANVLTF
NA	TRBV6-6	TRBD1	TRBJ2-7	TGTGCCAGCAGGTCGGGACAGCTCTACGAGCAGTACTTC	CASRSGQLYEQYF
NA	TRBV2	NA	TRBJ2-5	TGTGCCAGCAGTGCTGCCCCGAGGGGGGAGACCCAGTACTTC	CASSAAPRGETQYF
NA	TRBV6-5	TRBD1	TRBJ1-2	TGTGCCAGCAGCCCCCCGGGACAGGGCCGTTATGGCTACACCTTC	CASSPPGQGRYGYTF
NA	TRBV28	NA	TRBJ1-2	TGTGCCAGCAGTTTATTAGCTTCTAACTATGGCTACACCTTC	CASSLLASNYGYTF
NA	TRBV27	NA	TRBJ2-7	TGTGCCAGCACTTTGACTTGGACAGGGAGGGGCTACGAGCAGTACTTC	CASTLTWTGRGYEQYF
NA	TRBV6-5	TRBD1	TRBJ1-2	TGTGCCAGCAGTTACGGGGACAGCTATGGCTACACCTTC	CASSYGDSYGYTF
NA	TRBV30	TRBD1	TRBJ1-2	TGTGCCTGGAGTACAGGGGGCTCTGGCTACACCTTC	CAWSTGGSGYTF
NA	TRBV28	TRBD1	TRBJ1-2	TGTGCCAGCAGTTTAGGAGGGGGCAACTATGGCTACACCTTC	CASSLGGGNYGYTF
NA	TRBV28	NA	TRBJ1-1	TGTGCCAGCAGTTTAGATGGGGCAGGGAGGACTGAAGCTTTCTTT	CASSLDGAGRTEAFF
NA	TRBV5-1	NA	TRBJ1-6	TGCGCCAGCAGCTTGGCTGGCAGCTCCTATAATTCACCCCTCCACTTT	CASSLAGSSYNSPLHF
NA	TRBV19	NA	TRBJ1-1	TGTGCCAGTAGTATCCCACAGGGCAAGTTAACGACTGAAGCTTTCTTT	CASSIPQGKLTTEAFF
NA	TRBV2	TRBD1	TRBJ1-3	TGTGCCAGCAGTGTCTCCGGGACAGGGGCTCCACTCTCTGGAAACACCATATATTTT	CASSVSGTGAPLSGNTIYF
few	TRBV5-1	TRBD1	TRBJ2-7	TGCGCCAGCAGCTTGGCGACAGGGGGCTACGAGCAGTACTTC	CASSLATGGYEQYF
NA	TRBV7-2	TRBD2	TRBJ2-5	TGTGCCAGCAGCTATAGCGGGGGTCGCGAGACCCAGTACTTC	CASSYSGGRETQYF
NA	TRBV2	NA	TRBJ2-7	TGTGCCAGCAGTGATAGGGGGACCTACGAGCAGTACTTC	CASSDRGTYEQYF
NA	TRBV6-2/TRBV6-3	TRBD1	TRBJ1-5	TGTGCCAGCACCCCGGTGGGCAGGGGGCAAGAGCCCCAGCATTTT	CASTPVGRGQEPQHF
NA	TRBV16	NA	TRBJ2-5	TGTGCCAGCAGCCCCCGGTGGCGGGAAGAGACCCAGTACTTC	CASSPRWREETQYF
NA	TRBV19	NA	TRBJ1-5	TGTGCCAGTAGTCTCAGGGATAGCAATCAGCCCCAGCATTTT	CASSLRDSNQPQHF
once	TRBV6-1	NA	TRBJ2-4	TGTGCCAGCAGTGAAATAGAGAACATTCAGTACTTC	CASSEIENIQYF
once	TRBV9	NA	TRBJ1-3	TGTGCCAGCAGTTCCAGGGCCTCTGGAAACACCATATATTTT	CASSSRASGNTIYF
NA	TRBV5-5	NA	TRBJ1-5	TGTGCCAGCAGCTTCGGACAGCCCATGGGCAATCAGCCCCAGCATTTT	CASSFGQPMGNQPQHF
once	TRBV4-2	NA	TRBJ2-5	TGTGCCAGCAGCCAAGTAGGGGGGGTCGGGGAGACCCAGTACTTC	CASSQVGGVGETQYF
NA	TRBV30	TRBD2	TRBJ2-5	TGTGCCTGGAGTGAAGGGGCTAGCGGGGGTTCTGAGACCCAGTACTTC	CAWSEGASGGSETQYF
NA	TRBV7-2	NA	TRBJ1-1	TGTGCCAGCAGCAGGACACCGGTGAACACTGAAGCTTTCTTT	CASSRTPVNTEAFF
NA	TRBV7-3	NA	TRBJ1-2	TGTGCCAGCAGCTTTAAGGTAGCAGACTATGGCTACACCTTC	CASSFKVADYGYTF
NA	TRBV28	TRBD1	TRBJ1-2	TGTGCCAGCAGTCCGGGACAGGGGGCGAGCTACACCTTC	CASSPGQGASYTF
NA	TRBV3-1/TRBV3-2	NA	TRBJ1-3	TGTGCCAGCAGCTCGACAGCTATCGGCTCTGGAAACACCATATATTTT	CASSSTAIGSGNTIYF
NA	TRBV27	NA	TRBJ2-3	TGTGCCAGCAGTTCATGGGGGCCAGATACGCAGTATTTT	CASSSWGPDTQYF
NA	TRBV18	TRBD2	TRBJ2-7	TGTGCCAGCTCAACTACGGGAGGCCTAGCAGAGCAGTACTTC	CASSTTGGLAEQYF
NA	TRBV18	TRBD2	TRBJ2-1	TGTGCCAGCTCGGGCATAGCGGGAGCATCTGGCAATGAGCAGTTCTTC	CASSGIAGASGNEQFF
once	TRBV6-2/TRBV6-3	NA	TRBJ2-1	TGTGCCAGCAGTTACATTCCGGTCTCGTACTACAATGAGCAGTTCTTC	CASSYIPVSYYNEQFF
NA	TRBV7-9	NA	TRBJ1-5	TGTGCCAGCAGCTTAGCGGAGACGGCCCATAACAATCAGCCCCAGCATTTT	CASSLAETAHNNQPQHF
NA	TRBV14	NA	TRBJ1-6	TGTGCCAGCAGCCAAGGAGGCTCCAATTCACCCCTCCACTTT	CASSQGGSNSPLHF
NA	TRBV7-2	NA	TRBJ1-2	TGTGCCAGCAGCTTAAATAAGGGAGACGGCTACACCTTC	CASSLNKGDGYTF
NA	TRBV5-1	TRBD1	TRBJ2-1	TGCGCCAGCAGACCAACAACAGGGGGCAGCTACAATGAGCAGTTCTTC	CASRPTTGGSYNEQFF
NA	TRBV11-2	TRBD2	TRBJ2-5	TGTGCCAGCAGTGTAGCGGGGGGCGGGTACCAAGAGACCCAGTACTTC	CASSVAGGGYQETQYF
NA	TRBV13	TRBD2	TRBJ2-7	TGTGCCAGCAGCCCGACCGGGGGGGGTTCCGAGCAGTACTTC	CASSPTGGGSEQYF
NA	TRBV9	TRBD2	TRBJ2-1	TGTGCCAGCAGCGTTAGCGGGACATCCTACAATGAGCAGTTCTTC	CASSVSGTSYNEQFF
NA	TRBV5-1	TRBD1	TRBJ1-3	TGCGCCAGCAGCGCTTTCTCAGGACAGGGGGCAGGTGGAAACACCATATATTTT	CASSAFSGQGAGGNTIYF
NA	TRBV6-5	TRBD1	TRBJ1-2	TGTGCCAGCAGTCTGTCGACAGGGACAGTCATTGGCTACACCTTC	CASSLSTGTVIGYTF
NA	TRBV4-2	TRBD2	TRBJ2-3	TGTGCCAGCAGCCCGGGAGGGGGAGGGAGAAGCACAGATACGCAGTATTTT	CASSPGGGGRSTDTQYF
NA	TRBV29-1	NA	TRBJ1-4	TGCAGCGTGGGGGGAGGTTCAGCTGAAAAACTGTTTTTT	CSVGGGSAEKLFF
NA	TRBV7-9	NA	TRBJ1-1	TGTGCCAGCAGCTCAGGGGTAGCTGAAGCTTTCTTT	CASSSGVAEAFF